The present TCR beta chain was sequenced within a study of graft-versus-host responses after intestinal transplantation. TCRdb's table, derived via immunoSEQ multiplex PCR, lists solely in-frame clones and lacks some. The sample gives under 45,000 clones, roughly 93% of which show up once; 3.6% is in the top ten. Germline V CDR1 and CDR2: SEHNR, FQNEAQ (reference sequence). There are 15 residues in the CDR3. With 4 bases removed from V and 7 bases from J, the gap between germline ends came to 14 bases. As to this clone: The antigen remains unidentified.

Findings and limits, study-wide: Declines in HvG clones occurring early post-transplant were associated with peak circulating GvH clone levels. Analysis identified GvH clones in recipient marrow, with some appearing first in ileum or blood.

This material consisted of PBMCs, taken roughly 780 days after intestinal transplantation. The source is a human patient who received an intestinal transplant, so some T cells may come from the graft donor. The chain recombines TRBV7-9 with TRBJ1-6; D may be TRBD1 (5 bases). The CDR3 loop is CASSSDILGNSPLHF. The CDR3 DNA follows: TGTGCCAGCAGCTCGGACATCTTGGGCAATTCACCCCTCCACTTT.